The 22 T cell receptor beta chains given below trace back to one sample, sequenced in a study of T-cell memory formation after mild COVID-19. Via MiXCR, TCRdb re-called the 5' RACE reads, giving one row per CDR3 protein. The sample lists under 450,000 distinct CDR3 sequences, about a quarter occurring once. Sequenced material: PBMCs or a T cell subset sorted from them (not recorded which). The receptors were gathered from an adult woman who had mild COVID-19 (a few samples of this study predate the infection). Cell type and time point are not known.

The chain employs TRBV20-1 and TRBJ1-1; D remains unclear. There are 13 residues in the CDR3. V lost 3 bases and J lost 1, with 9 bases in between. Per germline, CDR1 DFQATT and CDR2 SNEGSKA (reference sequence). The CDR3 is CSASQRGNTEAFF. DNA of the CDR3: TGCAGTGCTAGTCAACGGGGGAACACTGAAGCTTTCTTT.

There are a few counts of this clonotype. The rearrangement uses TRBV5-1 and TRBJ2-1; no reliable D call. The CDR3 is made up of 12 amino acids. Trimming shortened V by 4 bases and J by 5 bases, and 7 bases separated the two germline ends. Germline V CDR1 and CDR2: SGHRS, YFSETQ. CDR3 DNA sequence: TGCGCCAGCAGCGCCTCAAACAATGAGCAGTTCTTC. It codes for CASSASNNEQFF.

This clonotype was counted many times. V and J are TRBV29-1 and TRBJ1-1; TRBD1 is a possible D gene (6 bases). Germline V CDR1 and CDR2: SQVTM, ANQGSEA. This CDR3 comprises 13 residues. V lost 3 bases and J lost 1, with 9 bases in between. The DNA of the CDR3 is TGCAGCGTTGATCGGGGGGCGAACACTGAAGCTTTCTTT. It codes for CSVDRGANTEAFF. Based on the CDR3 plus reference TRBV29-1 and TRBJ1-1, the full variable domain is SAVISQKPSRDICQRGTSLTIQCQVDSQVTMMFWYRQQPGQSLTLIATANQGSEATYESGFVIDKFPISRPNLTFSTLTVSNMSPEDSSIYLCSVDRGANTEAFFGQGTRLTVV.

This clonotype has more than one count but fewer than ten. The chain couples TRBV7-6 to TRBJ1-1; D remains ambiguous. This CDR3 region has 12 residues. Germline values: CDR1 SGHVS, CDR2 FNYEAQ. CDR3 DNA: TGTGCGAAGGTTGGGGTCGTCACTGAAGCTTTCTTT. Protein product: CAKVGVVTEAFF. Full variable domain (remainder filled in from reference TRBV7-6 and TRBJ1-1): GAGVSQSPRYKVTKRGQDVALRCDPISGHVSLYWYRQALGQGPEFLTYFNYEAQQDKSGLPNDRFSAERPEGSISTLTIQRTEQRDSAMYRCAKVGVVTEAFFGQGTRLTVV.

In DNA form, the CDR3 reads TGTGCCAGCAGCTTATGGTACGAGCAGTACTTC. Protein: CASSLWYEQYF. The chain is built from TRBV7-8 and TRBJ2-7, with unresolved D. This CDR3 region has 11 residues. The germline V and J ends were trimmed by 2 bases and 4 bases, with 3 bases remaining between them. Germline values: CDR1 SGHVS, CDR2 FQNEAQ.

This chain connects TRBV20-1 to TRBJ1-1; 10 bases fit TRBD1. CDR1 is DFQATT and CDR2 is SNEGSKA in the germline V gene (reference sequence). This CDR3 comprises 17 residues. V lost 1 base to trimming and J lost 1 base; unmatched junction nucleotides: 9. The DNA for the CDR3 is TGCAGTGCTAGAGTTGGGACAGGGGTCATAAGGAACACTGAAGCTTTCTTT. This gives the protein CSARVGTGVIRNTEAFF.

This sequence joins TRBV9 and TRBJ1-1; 8 nucleotides agree with TRBD1. The germline CDR1 and CDR2 sequences are SGDLS and YYNGEE. V lost 4 bases and J lost 6; bases outside the gene matches: 8. The CDR3 extends over 14 amino acids. Here the CDR3 reads CASSPRTGFPEAFF. The CDR3 region has the DNA TGTGCCAGCAGCCCCCGGACAGGGTTCCCTGAAGCTTTCTTT.

There are many counts of this clonotype. CDR3 coding DNA: TGCGCCAGCAGCCAAGATCGTGCGGGGCGAACACCCCTCCACTTT. This sequence encodes CASSQDRAGRTPLHF. The chain links TRBV4-1 to TRBJ1-6; D possibly corresponds to TRBD1 (5 bases). There are 15 residues in the CDR3. Germline assignment: CDR1 MGHRA and CDR2 YSYEKL. V was shortened by 0 bases and J by 11 bases, with 14 bases between the two germline ends.

The chain joins TRBV13 to TRBJ1-1; the D gene is possibly TRBD1 (6 bases). The CDR3 extends over 16 amino acids. Per the germline V gene, CDR1 is PRHDT and CDR2 is FYEKMQ (reference sequence). Between the trimmed V and J ends, which lost 4 bases and 1 base, there was a span of 16 bases. CDR3 amino acids: CASSSAMAGENTEAFF. For the CDR3, the DNA is TGTGCCAGCAGCTCAGCCATGGCAGGGGAGAACACTGAAGCTTTCTTT.

This clonotype has ten or more counts. The chain employs TRBV9 and TRBJ2-7; tentatively, D is TRBD1 (5 bases). The CDR3 extends over 13 amino acids. Germline assignment: CDR1 SGDLS and CDR2 YYNGEE. The germline V and J ends were trimmed by 3 bases and 0 bases, with 7 bases remaining between them. CDR3 region: CASSDRNSYEQYF. The CDR3, as DNA: TGTGCCAGCAGCGACAGGAACTCCTACGAGCAGTACTTC.

This rearrangement joins TRBV7-9 to TRBJ2-3, with 9 bases matching TRBD1. Germline CDR1 reads SEHNR; CDR2 reads FQNEAQ (reference sequence). V shed 4 bases and J 9 bases; nucleotides not matched to a gene: 8. The CDR3 is 14 residues long. CDR3 loop: CASSSGTGFETQYF. CDR3 nucleotide sequence: TGTGCCAGCAGCTCCGGGACAGGGTTTGAAACGCAGTATTTT.

The chain joins TRBV12-3 or TRBV12-4 to TRBJ2-2, with 8 bases lining up with TRBD1. With V trimmed by 5 bases and J by 4 bases, 6 bases remained unmatched. This CDR3 contains 15 residues. The CDR3 DNA is TGTGCCAGCAGTCAACGGACAGGGCCCACCGGGGAGCTGTTTTTT. Translation: CASSQRTGPTGELFF.

This rearrangement joins TRBV3-1 to TRBJ1-4, with 7 positions matching TRBD1. Germline V lookup: CDR1 LGHDT, CDR2 YNNKEL (reference sequence). The CDR3 is 16 amino acids. The J segment lost 5 bases and the V segment lost 0 bases, leaving 6 bases of the junction unmatched. The CDR3 is CASSQDLGQNNEKLFF. The CDR3 DNA follows: TGTGCCAGCAGCCAAGATCTGGGACAGAACAATGAAAAACTGTTTTTT.

This clonotype was seen a handful of times. The V gene is TRBV5-4, the J gene TRBJ2-1; D gene uncertain. Trimming removed 0 bases from V and 10 bases from J, with 11 bases in between. The CDR3 sequence is 13 residues long. Germline assignment: CDR1 SGHNT and CDR2 YYREEE (reference sequence). As DNA, the CDR3 is TGTGCCAGCAGCTTGGAGGGCCTGGGGGAGCAGTTCTTC. As protein: CASSLEGLGEQFF.

V gene TRBV30 combines with J gene TRBJ2-3, with no clear D. The CDR3 covers 12 residues. CDR1 is GTSNPN, CDR2 SVGIG, per germline (reference sequence). V lost 0 bases, J lost 7 bases, and 8 bases lay in between. In DNA, the CDR3 is TGTGCCTGGAGTGTATCGGCGCATACGCAGTATTTT. This encodes CAWSVSAHTQYF.

The genes are TRBV2 and TRBJ2-2; D may be TRBD1 (6 bases). Germline CDR1 SNHLY, CDR2 FYNNEI. This CDR3 region has 16 residues. V lost 6 bases and J 4 bases, leaving 18 bases between the germline ends. CDR3 sequence reads: CASRETGPGSTGELFF. CDR3 sequence (DNA): TGTGCCAGCAGAGAGACAGGTCCGGGGAGCACCGGGGAGCTGTTTTTT.

J is TRBJ2-7 and V is TRBV3-1; no definite D call. Germline CDR1 is LGHDT and CDR2 is YNNKEL (reference sequence). The CDR3 spans 14 residues. Trimming shortened V by 0 bases and J by 5 bases, and 11 bases separated the two germline ends. In DNA, the CDR3 is TGTGCCAGCAGCCAAGACATCCCTCGGAACGAGCAGTACTTC. This gives the protein CASSQDIPRNEQYF.

The chain is built from TRBV12-5 and TRBJ1-5, with D unclear. V was trimmed by 1 base and J by 9 bases, leaving 19 bases between them. Germline-derived CDR1 and CDR2 are LGHNT and FRNRAP. There are 16 residues in the CDR3. The CDR3 loop reads CASGLASDPGHLPQHF. The CDR3, as DNA: TGTGCTAGTGGTTTGGCCTCGGACCCAGGCCATTTGCCCCAGCATTTT.

The chain carries TRBV6-6 and TRBJ2-1; TRBD2 aligns across 12 bases. This CDR3 has 15 amino acids. V trimming: 5 bases; J trimming: 7 bases; junction bases outside the gene matches: 6. The germline CDR1 and CDR2 sequences are MNHNY and SVGAGI (reference sequence). CDR3 sequence (DNA): TGTGCCAGCAGTAAGCTAGCGGGGGGGCAGAATGAGCAGTTCTTC. This gives the protein CASSKLAGGQNEQFF.

In this sample, this clonotype turned up a few times. The chain joins TRBV6-6 to TRBJ2-2, with a weak D call TRBD2 (6 bases). Trimming stripped 6 bases from V and 7 bases from J, with 15 bases between. The CDR3 length is 14 residues. Germline CDR1 and CDR2: MNHNY and SVGAGI (reference sequence). This chain's CDR3 is CASSPHSGLGELFF. The CDR3 region has the DNA TGTGCCAGCAGCCCCCACAGCGGGCTCGGGGAGCTGTTTTTT.

The chain combines TRBV30 with TRBJ2-1; D not resolved. Germline V gene lookup returns CDR1 GTSNPN and CDR2 SVGIG (reference sequence). The CDR3 is made up of 17 amino acids. Trimming shortened V by 2 bases and J by 0 bases, and 17 bases separated the two germline ends. As DNA, the CDR3 is TGTGCCTGGAGTTTAGTAATGCTGTCGAGCTCCTACAATGAGCAGTTCTTC. Protein: CAWSLVMLSSSYNEQFF.

The sample holds a few counts of this clonotype. The rearrangement joins TRBV20-1 to TRBJ1-2; the match to TRBD1 covers 9 bases. This CDR3 has 14 residues. Unmatched junction bases numbered 6, after V lost 5 bases and J lost 2 bases. Germline CDR1 DFQATT, CDR2 SNEGSKA (reference sequence). The CDR3 here is CSAAGTGRNYGYTF. CDR3 nucleotide sequence: TGCAGTGCTGCCGGGACAGGGAGGAACTATGGCTACACCTTC.